One sample yielded the 15 T cell receptor beta chains listed below, sequenced in a study of shared clonotypes between healthy human individuals. Libraries were prepared by immunoSEQ multiplex PCR; TCRdb keeps only in-frame clonotypes and omits some of them. The data show about 2.1 million clones, roughly 95% seen once. Terminally differentiated effector memory CD45RA+ cells were excluded by CCR7 positive selection of CD45RO-negative cells. The source material was naive CD8+ T cells from PBMCs. These receptors all stem from a man between 18 and 29 years old in good health. Some clones in this sample may be carry-over from other donors' samples.

V gene TRBV6-5 combines with J gene TRBJ2-1; possible D gene TRBD1, 7 bases. CDR3 length: 14 residues. CDR1 and CDR2 from the germline V gene are MNHEY and SVGAGI. Trimming took off 2 bases at V and 9 bases at J, with 14 bases between the two ends. Here the CDR3 reads CASSYGQGGAEQFF. CDR3 DNA sequence: TGTGCCAGCAGTTACGGGCAGGGGGGCGCTGAGCAGTTCTTC.

The chain has TRBV7-2 and TRBJ2-7; a possible D gene is TRBD2 (5 bases). The CDR3 is 14 amino acids. Trimming took 4 bases from V and 2 from J, leaving 12 bases between them. In germline, CDR1 is SGHTA, CDR2 FQGNSA. Here the CDR3 DNA reads TGTGCCAGCAGCTACCACGGAGGAGCCTACGAGCAGTACTTC. Translating gives CASSYHGGAYEQYF.

This chain connects TRBV21-1 to TRBJ2-2. TRBV21-1 is annotated as a pseudogene. This CDR3 contains 18 residues. The CDR3 loop is CASSKARYDPGTTGELFF. The CDR3 DNA sequence: TGTGCCAGCAGCAAAGCGCGATATGATCCCGGGACCACCGGGGAGCTGTTTTTT.

This clone has a single count. The chain's CDR3 is CASSSRPGTGEPQHF. CDR3 sequence (DNA): TGTGCCAGCAGTTCGAGACCCGGGACAGGGGAACCCCAGCATTTT. The chain combines TRBV27 with TRBJ1-5; 10 bases agree with TRBD1. The CDR3 contains 15 residues. J lost 10 bases, V lost 4 bases, and 10 bases had no gene match. The germline gives CDR1 MNHEY, CDR2 SMNVEV (reference sequence).

V gene TRBV4-2 combines with J gene TRBJ2-5; TRBD1 matches at 9 bases. The germline V gene encodes CDR1 LGHNA and CDR2 YNFKEQ. The CDR3 loop spans 15 amino acids. Trimming removed 2 bases from V and 4 bases from J; junction bases left unmatched: 5. CDR3 coding DNA: TGTGCCAGCAGCCAACATTGGACAGGGGCAGAGACCCAGTACTTC. It is translated as CASSQHWTGAETQYF.

V and J are TRBV28 and TRBJ2-7; perhaps D is TRBD1 or TRBD2 (5 bases each). Germline loops: CDR1 MDHEN, CDR2 SYDVKM. The CDR3 spans 15 residues. V lost 3 bases and J lost 1, with 13 bases in between. The CDR3, as DNA: TGTGCCAGCAGTTTCCGGGGCGTTATGTCCTACGAGCAGTACTTC. It yields the protein CASSFRGVMSYEQYF.

About this clone itself: Other DNA sequences in this sample translate to the same CDR3. V usage is TRBV5-6 and J usage is TRBJ2-7; D is unresolved. V lost 0 bases and J 4 bases, leaving 5 bases between the germline ends. Germline V gene lookup returns CDR1 SGHDT and CDR2 YYEEEE. This CDR3 contains 12 residues. CDR3 region: CASSLGQYEQYF. The CDR3 nucleotides are TGTGCCAGCAGCTTGGGGCAGTACGAGCAGTACTTC.

With regard to this clone: This sample includes further DNA sequences coding for the same CDR3. J is TRBJ2-7 and V is TRBV28; a possible D gene is TRBD2 (5 bases). The CDR3 contains 12 residues. The ends were cut back, 2 bases at V and 4 bases at J, with 6 bases in the middle. CDR1 MDHEN and CDR2 SYDVKM come from the germline V gene. CDR3 loop: CASSLRGYEQYF. The CDR3 bases are TGTGCCAGCAGTTTACGGGGTTACGAGCAGTACTTC. Supplemented by reference TRBV28 and TRBJ2-7, the full variable domain reads DVKVTQSSRYLVKRTGEKVFLECVQDMDHENMFWYRQDPGLGLRLIYFSYDVKMKEKGDIPEGYSVSREKKERFSLILESASTNQTSMYLCASSLRGYEQYFGPGTRLTVT.

The chain employs TRBV29-1 and TRBJ2-1, with 12 bases lining up with TRBD2. The V segment lost 4 bases and the J segment 8 bases; nucleotides outside the gene matches: 3. This CDR3 comprises 13 residues. The V gene's germline CDR1 is SQVTM and CDR2 ANQGSEA. The CDR3 protein is CSVAGLAGYEQFF. The CDR3 DNA is TGCAGCGTTGCCGGACTAGCGGGATATGAGCAGTTCTTC.

The V call is TRBV27, the J call TRBJ2-7; unclear D gene. Trimming cost V 3 bases and J 2 bases, with 8 bases left between them. Germline CDR1 MNHEY, CDR2 SMNVEV (reference sequence). This CDR3 is 13 amino acids long. The CDR3 spells CASSLDAPYEQYF. In DNA, the CDR3 is TGTGCCAGCAGTTTGGACGCACCCTACGAGCAGTACTTC.

A remark on this clone: The same CDR3 is also encoded by other DNA sequences in this sample. This chain links TRBV6-1 with TRBJ1-5; unclear D gene. The CDR3 contains 15 residues. Germline V gives CDR1 MNHNS, CDR2 SASEGT. V lost 2 bases to trimming and J lost 6 bases, with 14 bases between them. CDR3 nucleotides: TGTGCCAGCAGTGAAACCCGGACGGGGAGTCAGCCCCAGCATTTT. Protein product: CASSETRTGSQPQHF.

The chain carries TRBV4-1 and TRBJ2-1, with 7 bases that match TRBD1. V was clipped by 1 base and J by 7 bases; unmatched bases: 10. The CDR3 is 16 amino acids. CDR1 is MGHRA and CDR2 is YSYEKL in the germline V gene. CDR3 nucleotides: TGCGCCAGCAGCCAAGCAGAGGGGGCGCCCAGGAATGAGCAGTTCTTC. Translation: CASSQAEGAPRNEQFF.

The rearrangement uses TRBV2 and TRBJ2-1; 10 positions agree with TRBD2. J lost 0 bases, V lost 4 bases, and 9 bases had no gene match. The CDR3 contains 18 residues. Germline CDR1 SNHLY, CDR2 FYNNEI. The CDR3 DNA is TGTGCCAGCAGTGTTCTAGCGGGAGTGCCGTTCTCCTACAATGAGCAGTTCTTC. It translates to CASSVLAGVPFSYNEQFF.

The rearrangement links TRBV5-4 to TRBJ2-1, with D possibly being TRBD1 or TRBD2 (5 bases each). V lost 4 bases and J lost 0, with 17 bases in between. Germline V CDR1 and CDR2: SGHNT, YYREEE (reference sequence). The CDR3 has 17 residues. The CDR3 loop reads CASSPGTAEGSYNEQFF. The CDR3 DNA reads TGTGCCAGCAGCCCGGGGACGGCCGAGGGCTCCTACAATGAGCAGTTCTTC. Full variable domain (remainder filled in from reference TRBV5-4 and TRBJ2-1): ETGVTQSPTHLIKTRGQQVTLRCSSQSGHNTVSWYQQALGQGPQFIFQYYREEENGRGNFPPRFSGLQFPNYSSELNVNALELDDSALYLCASSPGTAEGSYNEQFFGPGTRLTVL.

The chain employs TRBV29-1 and TRBJ2-5; the D gene is possibly TRBD1 (5 bases). This CDR3 contains 14 residues. Germline-derived CDR1 and CDR2 are SQVTM and ANQGSEA. V gave up 4 bases and J gave up 5 bases, with 17 bases separating them. The CDR3 reads CSVGMGRNYETQYF. The CDR3 nucleotides are TGCAGCGTTGGCATGGGGCGGAATTACGAGACCCAGTACTTC.